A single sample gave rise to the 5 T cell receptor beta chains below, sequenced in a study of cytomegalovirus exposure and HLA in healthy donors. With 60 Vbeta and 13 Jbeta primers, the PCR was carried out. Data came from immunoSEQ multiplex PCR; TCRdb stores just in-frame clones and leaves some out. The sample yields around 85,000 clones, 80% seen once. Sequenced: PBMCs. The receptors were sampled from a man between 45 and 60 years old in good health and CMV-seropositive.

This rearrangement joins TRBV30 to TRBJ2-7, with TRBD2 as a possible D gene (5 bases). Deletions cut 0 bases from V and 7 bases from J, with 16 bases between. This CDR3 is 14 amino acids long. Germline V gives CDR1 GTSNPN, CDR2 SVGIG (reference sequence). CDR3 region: CAWSVTLTSGEQYF. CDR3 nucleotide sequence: TGTGCCTGGAGTGTAACTCTGACTTCGGGGGAGCAGTACTTC.

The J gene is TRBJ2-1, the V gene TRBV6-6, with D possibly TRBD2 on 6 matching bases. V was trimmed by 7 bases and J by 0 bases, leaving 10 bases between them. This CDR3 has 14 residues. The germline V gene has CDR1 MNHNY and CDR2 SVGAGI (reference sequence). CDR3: CASTAGISYNEQFF. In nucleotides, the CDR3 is TGTGCCAGCACGGCGGGGATCTCCTACAATGAGCAGTTCTTC.

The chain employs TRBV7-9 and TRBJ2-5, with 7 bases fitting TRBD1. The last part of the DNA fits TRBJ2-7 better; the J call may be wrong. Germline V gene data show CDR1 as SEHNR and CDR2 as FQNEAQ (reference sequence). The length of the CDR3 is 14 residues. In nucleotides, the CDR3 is TGTGCCAGCAGCAGCAGACAGGGTTCGCACGAGCAGTACTTC. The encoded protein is CASSSRQGSHEQYF.

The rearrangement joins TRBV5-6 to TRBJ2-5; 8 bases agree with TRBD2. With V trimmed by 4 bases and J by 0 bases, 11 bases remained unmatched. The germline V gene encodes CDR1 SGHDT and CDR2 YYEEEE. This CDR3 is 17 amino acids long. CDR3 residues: CASSRRRSSGYQETQYF. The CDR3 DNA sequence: TGTGCCAGCAGCCGGAGGCGGTCTAGCGGGTACCAAGAGACCCAGTACTTC.

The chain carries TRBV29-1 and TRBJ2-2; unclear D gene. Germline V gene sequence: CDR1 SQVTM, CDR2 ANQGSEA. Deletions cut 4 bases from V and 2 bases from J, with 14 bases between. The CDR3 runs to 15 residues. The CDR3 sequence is CSVVSVYRNTGELFF. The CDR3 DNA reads TGCAGCGTTGTTTCGGTTTATAGAAACACCGGGGAGCTGTTTTTT.